This T cell receptor beta chain was captured by sequencing in a study of T cells after yellow fever vaccination. TCRdb redid the calling of the 5' RACE reads with MiXCR, one entry per CDR3 protein. The sample has approximately 110,000 distinct CDR3 sequences, roughly 8.9% seen once. Germline values: CDR1 MNHEY, CDR2 SMNVEV (reference sequence). There are 13 residues in the CDR3. V was clipped by 2 bases and J by 6 bases, with 10 bases between them. The chain links TRBV27 to TRBJ1-2; tentative D call: TRBD1 (6 bases). The clonotype originates from a man aged 25-40 years who received the YFV17D yellow fever vaccine. The sequences come from CD8+ T cells sorted from PBMCs, collected 45 days after the yellow fever booster vaccination. The CDR3 DNA is TGTGCCAGCAGTTTAAGGGGGTTCAATGGCTACACCTTC. Its translation is CASSLRGFNGYTF.